The 27 T cell receptor beta chains below come from one sample, sequenced in a study of CD8 T cells in Susac syndrome. A quantity of about 0.5 to 1 ug RNA underwent reverse transcription using random hexamers. TCRdb re-derived calls from the immunoSEQ multiplex PCR reads in MiXCR, one entry per CDR3 protein. The data hold about 280,000 distinct CDR3 sequences, with about 85% observed a single time. The source material was CD8+ T cells from PBMCs. Source of these receptors: a human donor with multiple sclerosis.

The chain couples TRBV27 to TRBJ1-3, with TRBD1 matching 7 bases. The CDR3 extends over 13 amino acids. Per the germline V gene, CDR1 is MNHEY and CDR2 is SMNVEV (reference sequence). Unmatched junction bases numbered 5, after V lost 9 bases and J lost 3 bases. The CDR3 region has the DNA TGTGCCAGTTCACAGGGGTATGGAAACACCATATATTTT. Amino acids: CASSQGYGNTIYF.

This chain connects TRBV2 to TRBJ2-1, with a tentative D call TRBD2 (7 bases). Germline V gene lookup returns CDR1 SNHLY and CDR2 FYNNEI. V was cut by 2 bases and J by 8 bases, with 19 bases left in between. The CDR3 extends over 16 amino acids. This CDR3 reads CASSERGAGEGYEQFF. DNA for the CDR3: TGTGCCAGCAGTGAAAGGGGGGCGGGAGAAGGTTATGAGCAGTTCTTC. Combining the CDR3 with reference TRBV2 and TRBJ2-1 gives the whole variable domain EPEVTQTPSHQVTQMGQEVILRCVPISNHLYFYWYRQILGQKVEFLVSFYNNEISEKSEIFDDQFSVERPDGSNFTLKIRSTKLEDSAMYFCASSERGAGEGYEQFFGPGTRLTVL.

The J gene is TRBJ1-2, the V gene TRBV13, with 9 bases lining up with TRBD1. The ends lost 3 bases at V and 8 bases at J; junction bases unmatched: 10. The CDR3 loop spans 15 amino acids. Germline V gives CDR1 PRHDT, CDR2 FYEKMQ (reference sequence). CDR3 bases: TGTGCCAGCAGCTTCGGGAGACAGGGGGTAGGAGGCTACACCTTC. Protein product: CASSFGRQGVGGYTF.

V is TRBV13 and J is TRBJ2-7; the match to TRBD2 covers 9 bases. Per the germline V gene, CDR1 is PRHDT and CDR2 is FYEKMQ (reference sequence). V trimming: 3 bases; J trimming: 5 bases; junction bases outside the gene matches: 2. The CDR3 sequence is 13 residues long. For the CDR3, the DNA is TGTGCCAGCAGCTTCGGGACTAGCCACGAGCAGTACTTC. Amino acid sequence: CASSFGTSHEQYF.

The CDR3 bases are TGTGCCAGCAGCTTTGAGGGAATGAATGAGCAGTTCTTC. Its translation is CASSFEGMNEQFF. The chain combines TRBV7-9 with TRBJ2-1; D is perhaps TRBD2 (5 bases). The CDR3 is 13 amino acids. Germline assignment: CDR1 SEHNR and CDR2 FQNEAQ (reference sequence). Trimming took 3 bases from V and 7 from J, leaving 10 bases between them.

The rearrangement joins TRBV29-1 to TRBJ1-3; D not resolved. The V gene's germline CDR1 is SQVTM and CDR2 ANQGSEA. Trimming stripped 5 bases from V and 0 bases from J, with 11 bases between. The CDR3 loop spans 14 amino acids. Here the CDR3 reads CSVTGPLSGNTIYF. In nucleotides, the CDR3 is TGCAGCGTTACGGGCCCTCTCTCTGGAAACACCATATATTTT. The whole variable domain, filled in from reference TRBV29-1 and TRBJ1-3, reads SAVISQKPSRDICQRGTSLTIQCQVDSQVTMMFWYRQQPGQSLTLIATANQGSEATYESGFVIDKFPISRPNLTFSTLTVSNMSPEDSSIYLCSVTGPLSGNTIYFGEGSWLTVV.

The gene calls are TRBV20-1 and TRBJ2-1, with D perhaps matching TRBD2 (5 bases). The V end was cut by 5 bases, the J end by 5 bases, with 13 bases between. Germline values: CDR1 DFQATT, CDR2 SNEGSKA (reference sequence). The CDR3 extends over 13 amino acids. The DNA for the CDR3 is TGCAGTGCTCCTTTACCGGGGAACAATGAGCAGTTCTTC. As protein: CSAPLPGNNEQFF.

This chain uses TRBV25-1 with TRBJ2-1; possibly TRBD2 for D (5 bases). Trimming shortened V by 4 bases and J by 2 bases, and 12 bases separated the two germline ends. CDR1 is MGHDK and CDR2 is SYGVNS in the germline V gene. The CDR3 is 15 residues long. The CDR3 protein is CASSVMDSPYNEQFF. The CDR3 bases are TGTGCCAGCAGTGTAATGGACTCCCCCTACAATGAGCAGTTCTTC. Drawing the rest from reference TRBV25-1 and TRBJ2-1, the complete variable domain is EADIYQTPRYLVIGTGKKITLECSQTMGHDKMYWYQQDPGMELHLIHYSYGVNSTEKGDLSSESTVSRIRTEHFPLTLESARPSHTSQYLCASSVMDSPYNEQFFGPGTRLTVL.

The chain employs TRBV4-1 and TRBJ2-1; 10 positions match TRBD2. This CDR3 has 17 residues. The junction had 9 bases not matched to a gene; V was cut back by 0 bases and J by 7 bases. The germline CDR1 and CDR2 sequences are MGHRA and YSYEKL. Written as DNA, the CDR3 is TGCGCCAGCAGCCAAGATCTTCGGGGACTAGCGTTTAATGAGCAGTTCTTC. Residues: CASSQDLRGLAFNEQFF.

This chain connects TRBV2 to TRBJ2-7; the D gene is possibly TRBD1 (6 bases). Trimming removed 6 bases at V and 2 bases at J, with 14 bases between. The CDR3 is 14 residues long. Germline CDR1 reads SNHLY; CDR2 reads FYNNEI. The DNA of the CDR3 is TGTGCCAGCAGAAACAGGGTTTCCACCTACGAGCAGTACTTC. Protein: CASRNRVSTYEQYF.

This clonotype was picked up one time. This chain uses TRBV7-3 with TRBJ2-7, with D tentatively TRBD1 (5 bases). In germline, CDR1 is SGHTA, CDR2 FQGTGA. The V end lost 5 bases, the J end lost 3 bases, and 14 bases lay between the germline ends. This CDR3 spans 14 amino acids. CDR3: CASSQWTSGYEQYF. As DNA, the CDR3 is TGTGCCAGCAGCCAGTGGACATCAGGCTACGAGCAGTACTTC.

The V gene is TRBV11-2, the J gene TRBJ1-2, with D hard to call. The V and J ends lost 1 base and 6 bases respectively, with 9 bases between them. CDR1 and CDR2 from the germline V gene are SGHAT and FQNNGV. The CDR3 extends over 13 amino acids. The CDR3 DNA reads TGTGCCAGCAGCTTAGTATCGGGGAATGGCTACACCTTC. This sequence encodes CASSLVSGNGYTF.

V gene TRBV13 combines with J gene TRBJ1-5, with a weak D call TRBD1 (6 bases). This CDR3 contains 14 residues. V dropped 0 bases and J dropped 5 bases, with 8 bases sitting between them. Per germline, CDR1 PRHDT and CDR2 FYEKMQ (reference sequence). Here the CDR3 DNA reads TGTGCCAGCAGCTTAGGCCCAGGGGATCAGCCCCAGCATTTT. Translation: CASSLGPGDQPQHF.

V is TRBV27 and J is TRBJ2-1; D tentatively fits TRBD1 or TRBD2 (6 bases each). The CDR3 length is 14 residues. Trimming cost V 6 bases and J 6 bases, with 15 bases left between them. Germline CDR1 is MNHEY and CDR2 is SMNVEV (reference sequence). In DNA, the CDR3 is TGTGCCAGCAGCGTGGGGGGCGCTTCCAATGAGCAGTTCTTC. This codes for CASSVGGASNEQFF.

In this sample, this clonotype turned up once. The V gene is TRBV28, the J gene TRBJ1-1, with D perhaps TRBD1 (5 bases). V was shortened by 6 bases and J by 3 bases, with 20 bases between the two germline ends. Germline CDR1 reads MDHEN; CDR2 reads SYDVKM. This CDR3 contains 16 residues. CDR3 sequence: CASSTFLRGWDTEAFF. The CDR3 nucleotides read TGTGCCAGCAGCACCTTCCTCCGGGGGTGGGACACTGAAGCTTTCTTT. The full variable domain, completed using reference TRBV28 and TRBJ1-1, is DVKVTQSSRYLVKRTGEKVFLECVQDMDHENMFWYRQDPGLGLRLIYFSYDVKMKEKGDIPEGYSVSREKKERFSLILESASTNQTSMYLCASSTFLRGWDTEAFFGQGTRLTVV.

V is TRBV7-9 and J is TRBJ2-1; perhaps TRBD2 as D (6 bases). Germline CDR1 reads SEHNR; CDR2 reads FQNEAQ (reference sequence). Trimming cost V 1 base and J 5 bases, with 12 bases left between them. The CDR3 is made up of 15 amino acids. The CDR3 sequence: CASSLGPGVNNEQFF. The CDR3 DNA is TGTGCCAGCAGCTTAGGTCCGGGGGTAAACAATGAGCAGTTCTTC.

V is TRBV5-6 and J is TRBJ1-6, with no clear D. Between the trimmed V and J ends, which lost 2 bases and 10 bases, there was a span of 13 bases. The CDR3 sequence is 14 residues long. Germline CDR1 is SGHDT and CDR2 is YYEEEE. The CDR3, as DNA: TGTGCCAGCAGCTTTTCCCAGGATGGATCACCCCTCCACTTT. It specifies CASSFSQDGSPLHF.

The chain couples TRBV19 to TRBJ2-6; D uncertain. Germline CDR1 reads LNHDA; CDR2 reads SQIVND (reference sequence). The CDR3 covers 14 residues. V dropped 7 bases and J dropped 0 bases, with 7 bases sitting between them. The CDR3 here is CASISPSGANVLTF. For the CDR3, the DNA is TGTGCCAGTATTTCCCCCTCTGGGGCCAACGTCCTGACTTTC.

The chain recombines TRBV2 with TRBJ1-2, with 10 bases that match TRBD1. CDR3 length: 14 amino acids. From germline, CDR1 is SNHLY and CDR2 FYNNEI. With V trimmed by 4 bases and J by 9 bases, 8 bases remained unmatched. The CDR3 DNA sequence: TGTGCCAGCAGTGCTCCCCGGGACAGGGGACGCTACACCTTC. This encodes CASSAPRDRGRYTF.

The genes are TRBV7-8 and TRBJ2-4, with D possibly being TRBD2 (5 bases). The V and J ends lost 1 base and 0 bases respectively, with 13 bases between them. Germline assignment: CDR1 SGHVS and CDR2 FQNEAQ. The CDR3 extends over 17 amino acids. In DNA, the CDR3 is TGTGCCAGCAGCTTAGTGGAGCGGTCCATAGCCAAAAACATTCAGTACTTC. Its protein product is CASSLVERSIAKNIQYF.

This rearrangement joins TRBV3-1 to TRBJ2-1, with a tentative D call TRBD2 (7 bases). V dropped 3 bases and J dropped 13 bases, with 13 bases sitting between them. Germline loops: CDR1 LGHDT, CDR2 YNNKEL (reference sequence). This CDR3 contains 12 residues. The CDR3 DNA follows: TGTGCCAGCAGCCAGGAAGGGGGGGATCAGTTCTTC. This gives the protein CASSQEGGDQFF.

The gene calls are TRBV29-1 and TRBJ2-7; 10 positions agree with TRBD1. Germline V CDR1 and CDR2: SQVTM, ANQGSEA. CDR3 length: 14 residues. After removal of 5 bases from V and 3 bases from J, the junction contained 7 bases not matched to a gene. The CDR3: CSVYIRDRGYEQYF. CDR3 sequence (DNA): TGCAGCGTTTATATAAGGGACAGGGGCTACGAGCAGTACTTC.

This clonotype was counted once. The rearrangement joins TRBV7-6 to TRBJ2-7; D remains unclear. The V end lost 5 bases, the J end lost 2 bases, and 13 bases lay between the germline ends. CDR1 and CDR2 from the germline V gene are SGHVS and FNYEAQ. The CDR3 runs to 14 residues. The DNA for the CDR3 is TGTGCCAGCAGCAAAGAACTTGGTGCCTACGAGCAGTACTTC. This encodes CASSKELGAYEQYF.

This chain links TRBV28 with TRBJ2-7, with 7 bases that match TRBD1. The CDR3 sequence is 15 residues long. After removal of 2 bases from V and 4 bases from J, the junction contained 8 bases not matched to a gene. The germline V gene encodes CDR1 MDHEN and CDR2 SYDVKM. The CDR3 sequence is CASSLSPQGDYEQYF. The CDR3 bases are TGTGCCAGCAGTTTAAGCCCTCAGGGGGATTACGAGCAGTACTTC.

The chain recombines TRBV27 with TRBJ2-1; 9 bases agree with TRBD1. The ends lost 0 bases at V and 10 bases at J; junction bases unmatched: 7. Germline CDR1 reads MNHEY; CDR2 reads SMNVEV (reference sequence). There are 15 residues in the CDR3. CDR3 residues: CASSLSNRGRREQFF. CDR3 nucleotide sequence: TGTGCCAGCAGTTTATCGAACAGGGGGCGACGCGAGCAGTTCTTC.

This rearrangement joins TRBV28 to TRBJ1-2; the D gene is possibly TRBD1 (6 bases). V lost 5 bases and J lost 0, with 13 bases in between. Germline CDR1 reads MDHEN; CDR2 reads SYDVKM. This CDR3 has 15 amino acids. The CDR3: CASSTENRANYGYTF. The CDR3 DNA sequence: TGTGCCAGCAGTACAGAAAACAGGGCTAACTATGGCTACACCTTC.

This clonotype was seen only a few times. The rearrangement uses TRBV28 and TRBJ2-7, with D perhaps TRBD2 (7 bases). Trimming stripped 6 bases from V and 3 bases from J, with 18 bases between. The CDR3 has 15 residues. Germline CDR1 reads MDHEN; CDR2 reads SYDVKM. The CDR3 sequence: CASRPPLGGLYEQYF. For the CDR3, the DNA is TGTGCCAGCAGGCCCCCGCTCGGGGGGCTCTACGAGCAGTACTTC. The variable domain in full, completed from reference TRBV28 and TRBJ2-7, reads DVKVTQSSRYLVKRTGEKVFLECVQDMDHENMFWYRQDPGLGLRLIYFSYDVKMKEKGDIPEGYSVSREKKERFSLILESASTNQTSMYLCASRPPLGGLYEQYFGPGTRLTVT.